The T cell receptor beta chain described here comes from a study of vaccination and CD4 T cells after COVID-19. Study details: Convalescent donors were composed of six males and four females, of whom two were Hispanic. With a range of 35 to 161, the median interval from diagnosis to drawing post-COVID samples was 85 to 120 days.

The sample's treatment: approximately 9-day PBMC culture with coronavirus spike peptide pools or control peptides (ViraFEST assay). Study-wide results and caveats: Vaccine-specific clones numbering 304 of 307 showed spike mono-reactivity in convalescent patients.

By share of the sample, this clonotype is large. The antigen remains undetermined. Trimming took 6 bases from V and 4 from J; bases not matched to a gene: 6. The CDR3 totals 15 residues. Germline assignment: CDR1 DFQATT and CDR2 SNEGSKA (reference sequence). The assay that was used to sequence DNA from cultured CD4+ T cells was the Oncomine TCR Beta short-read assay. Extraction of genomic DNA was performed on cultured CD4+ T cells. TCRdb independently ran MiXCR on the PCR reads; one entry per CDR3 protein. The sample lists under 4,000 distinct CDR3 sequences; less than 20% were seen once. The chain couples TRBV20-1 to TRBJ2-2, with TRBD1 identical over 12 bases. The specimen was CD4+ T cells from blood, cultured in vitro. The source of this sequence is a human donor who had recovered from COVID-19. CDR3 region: CSARGQGALTGELFF. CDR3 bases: TGCAGTGCCAGGGGACAGGGGGCACTCACCGGGGAGCTGTTTTTT.